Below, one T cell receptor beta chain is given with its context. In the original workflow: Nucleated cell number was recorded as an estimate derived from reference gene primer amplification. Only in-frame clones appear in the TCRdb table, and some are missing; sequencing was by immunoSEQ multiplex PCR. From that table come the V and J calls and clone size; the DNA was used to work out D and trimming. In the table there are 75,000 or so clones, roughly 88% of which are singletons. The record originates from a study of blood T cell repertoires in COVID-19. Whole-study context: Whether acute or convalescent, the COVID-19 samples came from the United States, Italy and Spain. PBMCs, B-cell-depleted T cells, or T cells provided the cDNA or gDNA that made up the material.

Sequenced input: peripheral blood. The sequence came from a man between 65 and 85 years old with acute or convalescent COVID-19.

CDR3 sequence: CAWSATEGQFASGNTIYF. In DNA form, the CDR3 reads TGTGCCTGGAGCGCGACTGAAGGACAGTTTGCCTCTGGAAACACCATATATTTT. This rearrangement joins TRBV30 to TRBJ1-3; D perhaps matches TRBD1 (6 bases). V was cut by 3 bases and J by 0 bases, with 21 bases left in between. The CDR3 runs to 18 residues. In germline, CDR1 is GTSNPN, CDR2 SVGIG (reference sequence). The variable domain in full, completed from reference TRBV30 and TRBJ1-3, reads SQTIHQWPATLVQPVGSPLSLECTVEGTSNPNLYWYRQAAGRGLQLLFYSVGIGQISSEVPQNLSASRPQDRQFILSSKKLLLSDSGFYLCAWSATEGQFASGNTIYFGEGSWLTVV.